This T cell receptor beta chain was sequenced in a study of beta chain features in type 1 diabetes. V shed 5 bases and J shed 4 bases, with 11 bases lying between them. This CDR3 region has 13 residues. Germline V gene data show CDR1 as MDHEN and CDR2 as SYDVKM. Expressed TCRB transcripts were sequenced after all isolated RNA was converted to cDNA. Profiling relied on immunoSEQ multiplex PCR, and the TCRdb table lists in-frame clones only, not all of them. Among 640,000 or so clones listed, 13% were seen once. Sorted populations were all over 95% pure. Study outcomes and limitations: cDNA-based sequencing might over-represent cells highly expressing TCR. TCRB CDR3s from Type 1 diabetes patients were moderately but significantly shorter in all four CD4+ subsets.

This clone occurred a few times. The antigen is undetermined. What was sequenced was naive CD4+ T cells from blood. The gene calls are TRBV28 and TRBJ1-2; TRBD1 might be the D (6 bases). This receptor was taken from a man aged 18-30 years with type 1 diabetes. The CDR3 region is CASSRQDLYGYTF. The DNA for the CDR3 is TGTGCCAGCAGTCGACAGGACCTCTATGGCTACACCTTC.